This entry describes one T cell receptor (beta chain). Antigen specificity is unknown. The junction does not match germline at one end; this may be a read error. TCRbeta libraries were built with three rounds of nested PCR, modified from ARM-PCR. TCRdb re-analysed the multiplex PCR reads in MiXCR, keeping a single row per CDR3 protein. The sample yields 75,000 to 80,000 distinct CDR3 sequences, around 86% seen once. This sample was included in a study of tumor and adjacent non-tumor tissue in lung cancer. As for the study in general: The cohort had approximately 12 adenocarcinoma, 2 squamous cell and 1 small cell patients. On average, productive TCRbeta reads reached 4 million to 4.5 million per sample. Study observations and caveats: TCR diversity was significantly greater in tumor than normal lung tissue. Top 100 clones took a larger repertoire share in normal lung.

Germline values: CDR1 MGHRA, CDR2 YSYEKL. This CDR3 has 16 residues. The template was RNA from unsorted bulk tissue. The receptor comes from a woman in her forties or fifties with non-small cell lung cancer. V usage is TRBV4-1 and J usage is TRBJ2-5; possibly TRBD1 or TRBD2 for D (5 bases each). Source material: lung tumor tissue. CDR3 loop: CASSQAKRNGQGTQYF. The CDR3 coding sequence is TGCGCCAGCAGCCAAGCCAAGAGGAATGGCCAAGGGACCCAATACTTC.